This T cell receptor beta chain was observed in a study of CXCR3-negative and CXCR3-positive naive CD8 T cells. Study-level points and caveats: Comparably high diversity marked both naive subsets, whereas memory CD8+ cells had much lower diversity. TRB CDR3 properties indicated TCR strength, while surface CD5 was similar across naive subsets. Comparison of naive CXCR3-negative and CXCR3-positive cells revealed similar TRBV-TRBJ usage, while memory cells differed.

There are 11 residues in the CDR3. Germline loops: CDR1 ENHRY, CDR2 SYGVKD. For this clonotype: The antigen remains unidentified.

Carrying UMI labels, the TRB cDNA libraries were prepared through 5' RACE. From its re-call of the 5' RACE reads, TCRdb lists each CDR3 protein once, without DNA. The sample table includes some 130,000 distinct CDR3 sequences. Input material: naive CXCR3- CD8+ T cells from blood. As for subset: CD45RO-CCR7+CD27+CD95- naive CD8+ T cells lacking CXCR3 (TNR3-). The sequence was obtained from a human donor in good health. Some clones in this sample may be carry-over from other donors' samples. This sequence joins TRBV10-3 and TRBJ2-7; TCRdb reports TRBD1, a call that lacks DNA to check it against. CDR3 residues: CAIRRDDEQYF.